The next 3 T cell receptor beta chains were all read from a single sample in a study of vaccination effects on CD4 cells after COVID-19 (dated by TCRdb to about 2022). In the ViraFEST assay, PBMC were stimulated with viral peptide pools, and TCR sequencing was then used to find antigen-specific CD4+ T cell clonotypes based on their expansion. After roughly 11 days of culture, CD4+ T cells were isolated with the EasySep CD4+ T cell isolation kit. None of the healthy vaccine recipients had a prior SARS-CoV-2 infection, which was confirmed by nucleocapsid antibody tests that came back negative both before and after vaccination. The library came from the immunoSEQ multiplex PCR assay. TCRdb stores this immuneACCESS table with in-frame sequences only. Part of the clones is absent; in the studies checked, under half of the shortfall reflects unresolved V genes, and no reason is known for the rest. Across this sample there are 20,000 to 25,000 clones, with around 72% seen only once. 20% to 30% of the sample lies in the top ten.

What these receptors recognize is not known. Here the sequenced sample was CD4+ T cells from PBMCs cultured with HCoV-NL63 spike peptides, taken before COVID-19 vaccination. The meaning of the sample's cell subset or site label: HCoV-NL63 spike overlapping peptide pool stimulation. These receptors were collected from a human donor who received a COVID-19 vaccine.

The chain couples TRBV3-1 (or the pseudogene TRBV3-2) to TRBJ2-5, with D unclear. Germline CDR1 and CDR2: LGHDT and YNNKEL (reference sequence). Trimming shortened V by 2 bases and J by 5 bases, and 6 bases separated the two germline ends. The CDR3 totals 12 residues. Here the CDR3 DNA reads TGTGCCAGCAGCCAACTCTCGGAGACCCAGTACTTC. Residues: CASSQLSETQYF.

This clone appeared a few times. The chain carries TRBV5-5 and TRBJ1-4, with 7 bases lining up with TRBD1. CDR1 and CDR2 from the germline V gene are SGHKS and YYEKEE (reference sequence). This CDR3 contains 16 residues. J lost 11 bases, V lost 4 bases, and 17 bases had no gene match. The DNA for the CDR3 is TGTGCCAGCAGCGCGAGTCACGGACAGGCAACTCCGAAACTGTTTTTT. It encodes CASSASHGQATPKLFF.

V gene TRBV6-1 combines with J gene TRBJ1-2; D remains ambiguous. This CDR3 contains 17 residues. The V end lost 1 base, the J end lost 3 bases, and 18 bases lay between the germline ends. CDR1 and CDR2 (germline): MNHNS, SASEGT. In DNA form, the CDR3 reads TGTGCCAGCAGTGAAGTCAGGAACGGAAGGGTTTACTATGGCTACACCTTC. This gives the protein CASSEVRNGRVYYGYTF.